This T cell receptor (beta chain) comes out of a study of OX40 agonist ivuxolimab in advanced cancers. For context, the study as a whole: Ivuxolimab, which targeted the costimulatory receptor OX40 (CD134), was an agonistic, fully human IgG2 monoclonal antibody. Intravenous ivuxolimab was administered to patients every 2 weeks at six dose levels: 0.01, 0.1, 0.3, 1.5, 3 and 10 mg/kg. Among the 52 dose-escalation patients, 19 had hepatocellular carcinoma, about 15 melanoma, 9 renal cell carcinoma and 9 head and neck cancer. In the dose-escalation cohort, 70% to 85% of patients were male, and the mean age was around 60 years with a range of about 20 to 79. Prior anti-PD-1, anti-PD-L1 or anti-CTLA-4 therapy was permitted, and checkpoint inhibitors had been received by roughly two fifths of dose-escalation patients. Three dose-escalation patients achieved partial responses, one with hepatocellular carcinoma and two with cutaneous melanoma. The purpose of peripheral TCRbeta sequencing was to test whether ivuxolimab changed TCR sequence diversity and led to clonal T-cell expansion. The paper describes the monotherapy dose-escalation part (N = 52 patients) of the phase I trial of ivuxolimab.

Summary of the overall study and its limitations: The antigen specificity of the peripheral T cells that underwent clonal expansion was not determined. After ivuxolimab, CD8+ T cells had more expanded clones than CD4+ T cells on average. In the 0.1-3.0 mg/kg groups, partial responders were among the patients with the lowest normalized peripheral clonal expansion, particularly in CD8+ T cells. Low levels of normalized T-cell clonal expansion were also seen in some patients who did not respond. At doses from 0.1 to 3.0 mg/kg, clonal expansion was seen in both CD4+ and CD8+ blood T cells between baseline and week 6.

Genomic DNA was isolated from the sorted cells so that the TCRbeta CDR3 region could be sequenced. The immunoSEQ Assay was used to sequence the TCRbeta CDR3 regions. Held by TCRdb, this immuneACCESS table contains in-frame sequences only and omits some clones. Under half of the omission traces to an unresolved V gene where checked; the cause of the rest is unknown. The sample data list roughly 38,000 clones, and about 80% of these were observed just once. The top ten hold under 2% of the sample. Turning to this clone: Its antigen is still unknown. Base qualities are not recorded, but no much larger clone differs from it by a single base.

The trial excluded patients who had a history of autoimmune disease or were on systemic immunosuppression. Peripheral blood for TCR sequencing was collected from all dose cohorts at baseline, on cycle 4 day 1, and on cycle 7 day 1. Samples came from an open-label, multicenter, first-in-human phase I dose-escalation trial of ivuxolimab. Adults with locally advanced or metastatic head and neck squamous cell, hepatocellular, melanoma or renal cell carcinoma were enrolled in the trial. Before TCR sequencing, CD4+ T cells and CD8+ T cells from peripheral blood were sorted into separate populations. The CDR3 goes from the cysteine to the phenylalanine over 13 residues. Only the CDR3 region is kept as DNA, spanning 39 bases read in frame from base 1. The CDR1 and CDR2 encoded by the germline V gene are SGHDT and YYEEEE. V lost 4 bases and J lost 0 bases; the stretch between them is 6 bases long.

The receptor comes from an adult with an advanced solid tumor such as melanoma, head and neck, liver or kidney cancer. Sequencing used CD4+ or CD8+ T cells sorted from blood, obtained in a trial of the OX40 agonist ivuxolimab. The chain is assembled from TRBV5-6 and TRBJ2-3; no D gene can be assigned with confidence. The DNA reads as follows: TGTGCCAGCAGCCCCCCGAGCACAGATACGCAGTATTTT. This encodes CASSPPSTDTQYF.